What follows is one T cell receptor (beta chain) and its context. Its specificity is not known. This sample is drawn from a study of T cell responses to AZD1222 COVID-19 vaccine. Study outcomes and limitations: Females made up more of the donors, who were largely white British, and clonal diversity may have come out too low. Vaccination with two AZD1222 doses was followed by a rise in Spike-specific TCR breadth and depth.

The data were produced by immunoSEQ multiplex PCR, yet TCRdb's version contains in-frame clones alone and is incomplete. The sample yields around 270,000 clones, around 92% seen once. Germline V gene lookup returns CDR1 MNHEY and CDR2 SVGEGT. Germline trimming cut 0 bases from V and 6 bases from J; bases unmatched to any gene: 7. The CDR3 consists of 15 residues. This material consisted of peripheral blood, taken 28 days after the second AZD1222 dose. The chain uses TRBV6-2 or TRBV6-3 and TRBJ2-7; 8 bases are a match to TRBD1. This receptor was identified in an adult who received the AZD1222 COVID-19 vaccine. The CDR3 DNA follows: TGTGCCAGCAGTTACTCACAGGGGGTTAGAGGCGAGCAGTACTTC. Protein: CASSYSQGVRGEQYF.